The rows below give T cell receptor beta chains drawn from one sample of a study of Graves' ophthalmopathy and Graves' hyperthyroidism. MiXCR, run by TCRdb on the multiplex PCR reads, gives a single entry per CDR3 protein. This table holds 680,000 or so distinct CDR3 sequences, 22% found once. Material for sequencing was peripheral blood. All receptors come from a woman younger than 30 with stable Graves' hyperthyroidism. Some clones in this sample may be carry-over from other donors' samples. The CDR3 runs from the conserved cysteine through the conserved F or W. D genes are given only for firm matches. Some rows mark clone size as missing; the rest say once, few, many or name a class of expanded clone.

size: many
V: TRBV6-1
D: TRBD1
J: TRBJ1-2
DNA: TGTGCCAGCAGCCTCCCGGGACAGGCGCCAGCCTACACCTTC
CDR3: CASSLPGQAPAYTF

size: many
V: TRBV6-2/TRBV6-3
D: TRBD2
J: TRBJ2-7
DNA: TGTGCCAGCAGTTACGCCGGTTGGCGGGAGTCGTACGAGCAGTACTTC
CDR3: CASSYAGWRESYEQYF

size: NA
V: TRBV14
D: NA
J: TRBJ2-5
DNA: TGTGCCAGCAGCCAAGATCCGGGATCGGCGACCCAGTACTTC
CDR3: CASSQDPGSATQYF

size: NA
V: TRBV30
D: TRBD1
J: TRBJ2-7
DNA: TGTGCCTGGAGTGGGGACAGGGGCGACGAGCAGTACTTC
CDR3: CAWSGDRGDEQYF

size: many
V: TRBV27
D: NA
J: TRBJ2-5
DNA: TGTGCCAGCAGTTTAATCGGGGAAGAGACCCAGTACTTC
CDR3: CASSLIGEETQYF

size: many
V: TRBV6-1
D: TRBD2
J: TRBJ2-7
DNA: TGTGCCTCCCTATTTAGCGGGAGGCGGTACGAGCAGTACTTC
CDR3: CASLFSGRRYEQYF

size: many
V: TRBV19
D: TRBD1
J: TRBJ2-7
DNA: TGTGCCAGTAGTATATCGGACAGGAGCGAGCAGTACTTC
CDR3: CASSISDRSEQYF

size: NA
V: TRBV29-1
D: NA
J: TRBJ1-2
DNA: TGCAGCGTTGATCTGCAGGGAGGAGGCTACACCTTC
CDR3: CSVDLQGGGYTF

size: many
V: TRBV27
D: NA
J: TRBJ2-5
DNA: TGTGCCGGCAGCGAACTCCCAGAGACCCAGTACTTC
CDR3: CAGSELPETQYF

size: many
V: TRBV12-3/TRBV12-4
D: NA
J: TRBJ1-1
DNA: TGTGCCAGCAGTTTTTATCAGGGTTTCCACACTGAAGCTTTCTTT
CDR3: CASSFYQGFHTEAFF

size: few
V: TRBV6-1
D: TRBD1
J: TRBJ1-6
DNA: TGTGCCAGCAGTGAAGACCTGACAGGGTCCCTTAATTCACCCCTCCACTTT
CDR3: CASSEDLTGSLNSPLHF

size: few
V: TRBV10-3
D: TRBD1
J: TRBJ2-7
DNA: TGTGCCATCAGTGAGTCAGGACAGGGCTACGAGCAGTACTTC
CDR3: CAISESGQGYEQYF

size: NA
V: TRBV10-3
D: NA
J: TRBJ1-1
DNA: TGTGCCATCAGTGAGAGGGCTTTCGCTGAAGCTTTCTTT
CDR3: CAISERAFAEAFF

size: many
V: TRBV4-1
D: NA
J: TRBJ2-5
DNA: TGCGCCAGCAGCCGGAAGGGACCAGCCCAAGAGACCCAGTACTTC
CDR3: CASSRKGPAQETQYF

size: few
V: TRBV6-2/TRBV6-3
D: TRBD2
J: TRBJ2-2
DNA: TGTGCCAGCAGTTACTCACTAGCGGGTTTAAACATGAACACCGGGGAGCTGTTTTTT
CDR3: CASSYSLAGLNMNTGELFF

size: NA
V: TRBV6-1
D: TRBD1
J: TRBJ2-7
DNA: TGTGCCAGCAGTGATGGGGGCAGGGGGCGCGTGAAGGAGTACTTC
CDR3: CASSDGGRGRVKEYF

size: many
V: TRBV2
D: TRBD1
J: TRBJ1-5
DNA: TGTGCCAGCAGGGGACAGGGGGGCGTAATACCCCAGCATTTT
CDR3: CASRGQGGVIPQHF

size: many
V: TRBV5-1
D: NA
J: TRBJ1-6
DNA: TGCGCCAGCAGCTTGGCCGGGCCGCGGTATAATTCACCCCTCCACTTT
CDR3: CASSLAGPRYNSPLHF

size: few
V: TRBV6-1
D: NA
J: TRBJ1-1
DNA: TGTGCCAGCAGTGGCCCAGGGGCCACTGAAGCTTTCTTT
CDR3: CASSGPGATEAFF

size: many
V: TRBV18
D: NA
J: TRBJ2-7
DNA: TGTGCCAGCTCACCAGCGATGTACGGCGGCGAGCAGTACTTC
CDR3: CASSPAMYGGEQYF

size: many
V: TRBV4-1
D: NA
J: TRBJ1-5
DNA: TGCGCCAGCAGCACCCACACTGGGGGCAATCAGCCCCAGCATTTT
CDR3: CASSTHTGGNQPQHF

size: many
V: TRBV20-1
D: NA
J: TRBJ1-5
DNA: TGCAGTGCTAGTGTTACCGATCAGCCCCAGCATTTT
CDR3: CSASVTDQPQHF

size: many
V: TRBV5-8
D: NA
J: TRBJ1-3
DNA: TGTGCCAGCAGCTTTCAAGAGGGAAACACCATATATTTT
CDR3: CASSFQEGNTIYF

size: NA
V: TRBV28
D: TRBD1
J: TRBJ2-7
DNA: TGTGCCACCCGGGACAGCTACGAGCAGTACTTC
CDR3: CATRDSYEQYF

size: few
V: TRBV5-1
D: NA
J: TRBJ1-1
DNA: TGCGCCAGCAGCAGAGGGGGGGGGCTAAACACTGAAGCTTTCTTT
CDR3: CASSRGGGLNTEAFF

size: many
V: TRBV29-1
D: NA
J: TRBJ2-7
DNA: TGCAGCGTTGTGGTCGACAACTCCTACGAGCAGTACTTC
CDR3: CSVVVDNSYEQYF

size: many
V: TRBV11-2
D: TRBD1
J: TRBJ1-2
DNA: TGTGCCAGCAGCTTAGAAACCCCGGACAGGGACTATGGCTACACCTTC
CDR3: CASSLETPDRDYGYTF

size: once
V: TRBV11-2
D: NA
J: TRBJ1-1
DNA: TGTGCCAGCAGTGAGGGGTCCCCTGAAGCTTTCTTT
CDR3: CASSEGSPEAFF

size: many
V: TRBV27
D: NA
J: TRBJ1-2
DNA: TGTGCCAGCAGTTTATCGCGGAGGGGCCCCTATGGCTACACCTTC
CDR3: CASSLSRRGPYGYTF

size: few
V: TRBV5-6
D: NA
J: TRBJ2-7
DNA: TGTGCCAGCAGCTTTCTTGAGGGTCGCGAGCAGTACTTC
CDR3: CASSFLEGREQYF

size: many
V: TRBV29-1
D: NA
J: TRBJ1-1
DNA: TGCAGCGTTCCGACGACAGGAGTGAACACTGAAGCTTTCTTT
CDR3: CSVPTTGVNTEAFF

size: many
V: TRBV5-6
D: NA
J: TRBJ1-2
DNA: TGTGCCAGCAGCCAAATTGGGGTGATGGTGGGCTACACCTTC
CDR3: CASSQIGVMVGYTF

size: many
V: TRBV20-1
D: TRBD1
J: TRBJ2-7
DNA: TGCAGTGCTAGCGGACAGGGGCCCTGGTCCTCCTACGAGCAGTACTTC
CDR3: CSASGQGPWSSYEQYF

size: many
V: TRBV20-1
D: NA
J: TRBJ1-1
DNA: TGCAGTGCTCCCAACAGGGTCACGAACACTGAAGCTTTCTTT
CDR3: CSAPNRVTNTEAFF

size: many
V: TRBV6-1
D: NA
J: TRBJ1-5
DNA: TGTGCCAGCAGTGAAGCGCTCCCGACAGTCCTCAATCAGCCCCAGCATTTT
CDR3: CASSEALPTVLNQPQHF

size: NA
V: TRBV28
D: TRBD1
J: TRBJ1-6
DNA: TGTGCCAGCAGTATATTACCAGGGGGTTCACCCCTCCACTTT
CDR3: CASSILPGGSPLHF